The 13 T cell receptor beta chains presented below share a single source sample, sequenced in a study of blood T cell repertoires in COVID-19. This table comes from immunoSEQ multiplex PCR, and its TCRdb copy is limited to in-frame clones, with some not included. The sample has a few hundred thousand clones, roughly 85% seen once. The specimen was peripheral blood. The receptors come from a woman aged 18-35 years with acute or convalescent COVID-19.

This chain links TRBV15 with TRBJ1-1; 7 nucleotides align to TRBD1. The trim removed 2 bases at V and 0 bases at J, leaving 9 bases unmatched. This CDR3 region has 17 residues. Per the germline V gene, CDR1 is LNHNV and CDR2 is YYDKDF (reference sequence). CDR3 in amino acids: CATSRTEGTAMNTEAFF. CDR3 in DNA: TGTGCCACCAGCAGAACCGAAGGGACAGCGATGAACACTGAAGCTTTCTTT.

The chain recombines TRBV29-1 with TRBJ1-5, with TRBD1 as a possible D gene (6 bases). CDR1 SQVTM and CDR2 ANQGSEA come from the germline V gene. V lost 2 bases, J lost 0 bases, and 17 bases lay in between. There are 17 residues in the CDR3. The CDR3 here is CSVEKPGTPYSNQPQHF. The CDR3 region has the DNA TGCAGCGTTGAAAAGCCCGGGACACCATATAGCAATCAGCCCCAGCATTTT.

For the CDR3, the DNA is TGTGCCAGCAGCTTGGACAGGTGGTATGGCTACACCTTC. Its translation is CASSLDRWYGYTF. V usage is TRBV7-2 and J usage is TRBJ1-2; TRBD1 agrees at 7 bases. The CDR3 has 13 amino acids. Germline V gives CDR1 SGHTA, CDR2 FQGNSA. Losses at the gene ends were 3 bases for V and 5 bases for J; bases not matched to a gene: 3.

The CDR3 DNA is TGTGCCAGCGACGGGACTAGCGGGAGATCCTACAATGAGCAGTTCTTC. Translation gives CASDGTSGRSYNEQFF. The chain is built from TRBV21-1 and TRBJ2-1; the table's D call TRBD2 went unverified against the DNA. TRBV21-1 is annotated as a pseudogene. The CDR3 totals 16 residues.

The chain has TRBV4-2 and TRBJ2-5; 13 bases match TRBD2. Germline V gene data show CDR1 as LGHNA and CDR2 as YNFKEQ. There are 17 residues in the CDR3. With V trimmed by 4 bases and J by 5 bases, 10 bases remained unmatched. CDR3 sequence: CASSPELLAGGSETQYF. As DNA, the CDR3 is TGTGCCAGCAGCCCGGAGCTACTAGCGGGAGGGTCGGAGACCCAGTACTTC.

This clone was seen only once. J is TRBJ2-3 and V is TRBV29-1; D is unclear. The ends were cut back, 4 bases at V and 2 bases at J, with 10 bases in the middle. The CDR3 has 13 amino acids. In germline, CDR1 is SQVTM, CDR2 ANQGSEA. The CDR3 protein is CSVGGIYTDTQYF. The DNA for the CDR3 is TGCAGCGTTGGCGGCATCTACACAGATACGCAGTATTTT.

V and J are TRBV7-8 and TRBJ1-5; D unresolved. The CDR3 sequence is 14 residues long. V was clipped by 5 bases and J by 3 bases, with 11 bases between them. The germline gives CDR1 SGHVS, CDR2 FQNEAQ. In DNA form, the CDR3 reads TGTGCCAGCAGCGACGGACTTATCAATCAGCCCCAGCATTTT. This encodes CASSDGLINQPQHF.

On this clone: An end of the junction differs from the germline gene, which may be a read error. The CDR3 DNA is TGTGCCAGCAGTGACTCTACGGTGACCGGGGAGCTGTTTTTT. Translated, it gives CASSDSTVTGELFF. This sequence joins TRBV6-5 and TRBJ2-2; no clear D. CDR1 and CDR2 from the germline V gene are MNHEY and SVGAGI. This CDR3 has 14 amino acids.

The chain recombines TRBV5-8 with TRBJ2-2, with D unclear. Germline CDR1 reads SGHTS; CDR2 reads YDEGEE. V lost 6 bases, J lost 3 bases, and 6 bases lay in between. This CDR3 comprises 12 residues. The CDR3 reads CASTIYTGELFF. CDR3 nucleotide sequence: TGTGCCAGCACCATTTACACCGGGGAGCTGTTTTTT.

As concerns this clone: The junction differs from germline at one of its ends, possibly a read error. The J gene is TRBJ2-2, the V gene TRBV5-1, with TRBD1 matching 7 bases. The germline V gene encodes CDR1 SGHRS and CDR2 YFSETQ. The CDR3 runs to 17 residues. CDR3 protein: CASNLGLEGALTGELFF. In nucleotides, the CDR3 is TGCGCCAGCAACTTGGGGCTAGAGGGGGCCTTGACCGGGGAGCTGTTTTTT. The whole variable domain, filled in from reference TRBV5-1 and TRBJ2-2, reads KAGVTQTPRYLIKTRGQQVTLSCSPISGHRSVSWYQQTPGQGLQFLFEYFSETQRNKGNFPGRFSGRQFSNSRSEMNVSTLELGDSALYLCASNLGLEGALTGELFFGEGSRLTVL.

The rearrangement uses TRBV12-5 and TRBJ2-2; tentatively, D is TRBD1 (5 bases). The CDR3 runs 20 residues. Germline assignment: CDR1 LGHNT and CDR2 FRNRAP. V was pared by 1 base and J by 0 bases, with 21 bases between. The CDR3 sequence is CASGLAAWTRRWANTGELFF. The DNA for the CDR3 is TGTGCTAGTGGTTTGGCCGCCTGGACACGCCGCTGGGCGAACACCGGGGAGCTGTTTTTT.

The rearrangement joins TRBV9 to TRBJ2-3, with 10 bases that match TRBD2. Germline V gives CDR1 SGDLS, CDR2 YYNGEE. The V and J ends lost 1 base and 4 bases, in that order; junction bases with no gene match: 3. The CDR3 covers 15 residues. The CDR3 is CASSVSGGAPDTQYF. CDR3 in DNA: TGTGCCAGCAGCGTAAGCGGGGGGGCACCAGATACGCAGTATTTT.

The chain uses TRBV12-3 or TRBV12-4 and TRBJ2-7; no reliable D call. Trimming stripped 4 bases from V and 2 bases from J, with 9 bases between. CDR3 length: 13 amino acids. The CDR3 loop is CASSSSLAYEQYF. The CDR3 DNA is TGTGCCAGCAGTTCTAGTTTAGCCTACGAGCAGTACTTC.